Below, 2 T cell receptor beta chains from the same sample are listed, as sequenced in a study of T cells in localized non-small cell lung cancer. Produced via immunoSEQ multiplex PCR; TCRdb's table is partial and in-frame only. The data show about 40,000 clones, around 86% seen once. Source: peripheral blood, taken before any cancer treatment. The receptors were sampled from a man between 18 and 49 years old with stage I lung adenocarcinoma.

CDR3 nucleotide sequence: TGTGCCATCAGTGATTCGGACAGGCAAGAGACCCAGTACTTC. This codes for CAISDSDRQETQYF. The rearrangement uses TRBV10-3 and TRBJ2-5; 7 bases agree with TRBD1. After removal of 3 bases from V and 2 bases from J, the junction contained 3 bases not matched to a gene. CDR1 ENHRY and CDR2 SYGVKD come from the germline V gene. The CDR3 totals 14 residues.

The chain's CDR3 is CASIGVNTEAFF. In DNA, the CDR3 is TGCGCCAGCATAGGGGTGAACACTGAAGCTTTCTTT. The chain carries TRBV5-1 and TRBJ1-1; D is perhaps TRBD1 (5 bases). The V end lost 6 bases, the J end lost 0 bases, and 6 bases lay between the germline ends. The germline V gene encodes CDR1 SGHRS and CDR2 YFSETQ. The CDR3 has 12 residues.